This entry lists 2 T cell receptor beta chains sequenced from one sample in a study of T cell responses to AZD1222 COVID-19 vaccine. TCRdb's copy holds only in-frame clones and misses some; the assay was immunoSEQ multiplex PCR. The table lists around 65,000 clones, around 81% of them singletons, with approximately 24% in the top ten. The sample here was peripheral blood, taken 28 days after the second AZD1222 dose. The origin of the receptors is an adult who received the AZD1222 COVID-19 vaccine.

The chain employs TRBV7-2 and TRBJ2-1; perhaps TRBD2 as D (6 bases). The CDR3 spans 16 residues. The V and J ends lost 4 bases and 7 bases respectively, with 20 bases between them. Germline V gene data show CDR1 as SGHTA and CDR2 as FQGNSA. Here the CDR3 DNA reads TGTGCCAGCAGCTCACTCCTCCGGGACTTCTATAATGAGCAGTTCTTC. Amino acids: CASSSLLRDFYNEQFF.

The gene calls are TRBV19 and TRBJ2-2, with D possibly being TRBD1 (6 bases). The CDR3 extends over 15 amino acids. The germline CDR1 and CDR2 sequences are LNHDA and SQIVND (reference sequence). Trimming left V 4 bases short and J 4 bases short, with 13 bases between. CDR3 amino acids: CASSRGPEGTGELFF. The CDR3 DNA is TGTGCCAGTAGTAGGGGGCCAGAGGGCACCGGGGAGCTGTTTTTT.